These T cell receptor beta chains were read from a single sample in a study of Ad26.COV2.S vaccination and SARS-CoV-2 variants. The data were produced by immunoSEQ multiplex PCR, yet TCRdb's version contains in-frame clones alone and is incomplete. This sample has under 95,000 clones, with roughly 84% found just once. The starting material was peripheral blood, obtained after recovery from COVID-19. The receptors were sampled from a human donor who had recovered from COVID-19. The CDR3 runs from the conserved cysteine through the conserved F or W. A D gene is named only where the DNA matches it firmly. The listing skips clone size in some rows; elsewhere it reads once, few, many or a size class.

D | length | J | V | size | CDR3 | DNA
NA | 13 | TRBJ1-1 | TRBV2 | NA | CASRDWENTEAFF | TGTGCCAGCAGGGACTGGGAGAACACTGAAGCTTTCTTT
TRBD1 | 15 | TRBJ2-1 | TRBV2 | NA | CASSGDRDPYNEQFF | TGTGCCAGCAGTGGAGACAGGGACCCCTACAATGAGCAGTTCTTC
NA | 15 | TRBJ1-5 | TRBV5-5 | NA | CASRQTGYGNQPQHF | TGTGCCAGCAGGCAAACAGGGTACGGCAATCAGCCCCAGCATTTT
TRBD2 | 16 | TRBJ2-2 | TRBV27 | once | CATRSQTSGSAGELFF | TGTGCCACCCGGTCCCAGACTAGCGGGAGTGCCGGGGAGCTGTTTTTT
TRBD1 | 14 | TRBJ2-2 | TRBV19 | NA | CASSWTGGTGELFF | TGTGCCAGTAGCTGGACAGGGGGCACCGGGGAGCTGTTTTTT
NA | 13 | TRBJ2-7 | TRBV10-3 | NA | CASRTAPSYEQYF | TGTGCCTCCCGGACGGCCCCCTCCTACGAGCAGTACTTC
NA | 15 | TRBJ1-1 | TRBV7-9 | few | CASSLSGGMNTEAFF | TGTGCCAGCAGCCTGTCGGGAGGGATGAACACTGAAGCTTTCTTT
TRBD1 | 18 | TRBJ1-5 | TRBV28 | NA | CASQPFPWGQGANQPQHF | TGTGCCAGTCAACCTTTTCCTTGGGGACAGGGGGCGAATCAGCCCCAGCATTTT
NA | 11 | TRBJ2-3 | TRBV20-1 | NA | CSAATGDTQYF | TGCAGTGCCGCAACAGGAGATACGCAGTATTTT
NA | 11 | TRBJ2-3 | TRBV27 | NA | CASRRTDTQYF | TGTGCCAGCAGGCGCACAGATACGCAGTATTTT
NA | 17 | TRBJ2-1 | TRBV5-1 | NA | CASSFNGGRTMYNEQFF | TGCGCCAGCAGCTTCAATGGTGGGAGGACTATGTACAATGAGCAGTTCTTC
NA | 19 | TRBJ2-7 | TRBV28 | NA | CASSFPGGGGAPLPYEQYF | TGTGCCAGCAGTTTCCCCGGAGGGGGGGGCGCTCCCCTTCCCTACGAGCAGTACTTC